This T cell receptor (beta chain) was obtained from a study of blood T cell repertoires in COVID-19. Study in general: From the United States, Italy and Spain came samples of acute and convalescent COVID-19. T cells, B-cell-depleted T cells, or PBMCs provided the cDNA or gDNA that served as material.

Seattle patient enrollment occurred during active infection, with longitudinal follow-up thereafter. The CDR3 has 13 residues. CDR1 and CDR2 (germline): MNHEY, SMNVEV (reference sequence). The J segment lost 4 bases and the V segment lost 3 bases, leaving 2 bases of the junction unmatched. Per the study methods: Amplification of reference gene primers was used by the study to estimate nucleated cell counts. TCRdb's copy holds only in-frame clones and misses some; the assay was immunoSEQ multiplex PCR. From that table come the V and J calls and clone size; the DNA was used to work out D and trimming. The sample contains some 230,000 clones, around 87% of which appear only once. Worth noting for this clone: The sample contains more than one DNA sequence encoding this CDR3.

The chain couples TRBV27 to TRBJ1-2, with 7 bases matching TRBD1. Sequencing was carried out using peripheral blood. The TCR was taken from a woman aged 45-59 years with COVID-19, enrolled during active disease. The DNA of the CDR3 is TGTGCCAGCAGTTTCGGGACAGCCTATGGCTACACCTTC. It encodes CASSFGTAYGYTF.